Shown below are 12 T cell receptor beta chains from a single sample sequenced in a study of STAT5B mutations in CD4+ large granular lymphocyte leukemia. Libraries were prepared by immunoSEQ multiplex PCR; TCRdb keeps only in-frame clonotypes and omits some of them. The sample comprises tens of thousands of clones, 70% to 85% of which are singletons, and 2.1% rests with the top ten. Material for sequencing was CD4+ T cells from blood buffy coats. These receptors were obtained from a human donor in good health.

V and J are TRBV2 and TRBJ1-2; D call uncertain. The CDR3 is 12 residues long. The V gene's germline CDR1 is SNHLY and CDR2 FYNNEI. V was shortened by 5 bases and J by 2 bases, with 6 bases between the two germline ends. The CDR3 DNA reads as TGTGCCAGCAGTCAGGAAAACTATGGCTACACCTTC. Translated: CASSQENYGYTF.

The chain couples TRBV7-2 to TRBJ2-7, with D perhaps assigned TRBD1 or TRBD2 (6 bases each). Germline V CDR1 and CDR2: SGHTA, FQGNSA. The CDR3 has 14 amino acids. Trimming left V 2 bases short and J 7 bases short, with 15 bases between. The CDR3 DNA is TGTGCCAGCAGCTTAAGTGGGGGGCCCCAGGAGCAGTACTTC. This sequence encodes CASSLSGGPQEQYF.

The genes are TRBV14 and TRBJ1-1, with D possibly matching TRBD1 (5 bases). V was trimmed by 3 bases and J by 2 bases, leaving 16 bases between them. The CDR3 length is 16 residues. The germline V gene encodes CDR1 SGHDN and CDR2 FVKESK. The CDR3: CASSHRPAGRNTEAFF. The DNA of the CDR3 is TGTGCCAGCAGCCATCGCCCAGCGGGGCGTAACACTGAAGCTTTCTTT.

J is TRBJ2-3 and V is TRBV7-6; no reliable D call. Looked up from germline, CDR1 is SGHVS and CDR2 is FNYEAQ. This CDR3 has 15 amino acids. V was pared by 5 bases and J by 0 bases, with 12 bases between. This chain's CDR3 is CASSANRRSTDTQYF. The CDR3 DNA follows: TGTGCCAGCAGCGCCAATCGCAGGAGCACAGATACGCAGTATTTT.

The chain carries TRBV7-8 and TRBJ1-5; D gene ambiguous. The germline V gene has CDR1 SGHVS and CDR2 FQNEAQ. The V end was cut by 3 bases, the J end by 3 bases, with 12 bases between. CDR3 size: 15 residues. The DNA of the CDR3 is TGTGCCAGCAGCTTGGATGGGTCCGTCAATCAGCCCCAGCATTTT. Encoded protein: CASSLDGSVNQPQHF.

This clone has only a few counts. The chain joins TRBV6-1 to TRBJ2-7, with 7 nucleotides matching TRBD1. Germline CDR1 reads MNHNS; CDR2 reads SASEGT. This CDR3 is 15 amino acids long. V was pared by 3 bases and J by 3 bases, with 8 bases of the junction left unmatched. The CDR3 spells CASSDRQGSDYEQYF. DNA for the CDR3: TGTGCCAGCAGTGACCGACAGGGCTCGGACTACGAGCAGTACTTC.

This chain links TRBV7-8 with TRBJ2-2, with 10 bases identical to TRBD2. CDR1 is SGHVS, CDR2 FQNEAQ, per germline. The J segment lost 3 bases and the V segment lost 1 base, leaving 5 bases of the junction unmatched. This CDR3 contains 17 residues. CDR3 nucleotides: TGTGCCAGCAGCTTAGTGCTGCTAGCGGGGGACACCGGGGAGCTGTTTTTT. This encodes CASSLVLLAGDTGELFF.

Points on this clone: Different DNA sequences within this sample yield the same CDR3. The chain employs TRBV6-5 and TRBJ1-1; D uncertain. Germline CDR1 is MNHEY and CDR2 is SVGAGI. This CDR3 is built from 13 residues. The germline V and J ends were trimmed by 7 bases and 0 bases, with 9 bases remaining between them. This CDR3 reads CASTESVNTEAFF. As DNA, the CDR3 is TGTGCCAGCACCGAAAGCGTGAACACTGAAGCTTTCTTT.

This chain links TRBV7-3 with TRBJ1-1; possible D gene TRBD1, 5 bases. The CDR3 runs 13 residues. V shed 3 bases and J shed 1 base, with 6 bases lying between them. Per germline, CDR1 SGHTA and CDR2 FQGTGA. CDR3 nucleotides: TGTGCCAGCAGCTTTGGGGGGAACACTGAAGCTTTCTTT. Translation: CASSFGGNTEAFF. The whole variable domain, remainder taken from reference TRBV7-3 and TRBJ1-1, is GAGVSQTPSNKVTEKGKYVELRCDPISGHTALYWYRQSLGQGPEFLIYFQGTGAADDSGLPNDRFFAVRPEGSVSTLKIQRTERGDSAVYLCASSFGGNTEAFFGQGTRLTVV.

This chain's CDR3 is CASSPLRDGWNEQFF. The DNA of the CDR3 is TGTGCCAGCTCACCACTGCGTGACGGGTGGAATGAGCAGTTCTTC. V usage is TRBV18 and J usage is TRBJ2-1; D gene unclear. V lost 1 base to trimming and J lost 7 bases, with 14 bases between them. CDR3 length: 15 residues. Germline CDR1 reads KGHSH; CDR2 reads LQKENI.

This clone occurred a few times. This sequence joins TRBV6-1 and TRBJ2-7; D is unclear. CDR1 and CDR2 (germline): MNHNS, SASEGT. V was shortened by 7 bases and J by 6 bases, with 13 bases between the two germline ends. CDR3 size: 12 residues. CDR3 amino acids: CASTGVLSEQYF. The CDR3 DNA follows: TGTGCCAGCACTGGGGTTTTAAGCGAGCAGTACTTC.

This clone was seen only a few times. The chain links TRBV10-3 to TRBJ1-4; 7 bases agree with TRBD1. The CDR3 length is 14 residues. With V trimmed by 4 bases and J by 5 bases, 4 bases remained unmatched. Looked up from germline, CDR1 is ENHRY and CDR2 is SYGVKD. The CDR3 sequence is CAISAGTENEKLFF. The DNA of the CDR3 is TGTGCCATCAGTGCCGGGACAGAGAATGAAAAACTGTTTTTT.